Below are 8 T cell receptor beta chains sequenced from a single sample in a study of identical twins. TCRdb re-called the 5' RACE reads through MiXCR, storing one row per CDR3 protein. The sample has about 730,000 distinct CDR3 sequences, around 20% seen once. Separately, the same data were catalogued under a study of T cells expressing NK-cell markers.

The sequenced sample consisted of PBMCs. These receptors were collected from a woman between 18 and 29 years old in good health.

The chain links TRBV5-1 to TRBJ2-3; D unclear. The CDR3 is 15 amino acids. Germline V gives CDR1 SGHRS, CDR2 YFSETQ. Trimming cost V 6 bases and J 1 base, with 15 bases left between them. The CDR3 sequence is CASTPTGYGTDTQYF. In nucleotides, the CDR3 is TGCGCCAGCACCCCTACCGGCTACGGCACAGATACGCAGTATTTT. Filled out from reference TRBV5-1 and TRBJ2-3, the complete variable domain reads KAGVTQTPRYLIKTRGQQVTLSCSPISGHRSVSWYQQTPGQGLQFLFEYFSETQRNKGNFPGRFSGRQFSNSRSEMNVSTLELGDSALYLCASTPTGYGTDTQYFGPGTRLTVL.

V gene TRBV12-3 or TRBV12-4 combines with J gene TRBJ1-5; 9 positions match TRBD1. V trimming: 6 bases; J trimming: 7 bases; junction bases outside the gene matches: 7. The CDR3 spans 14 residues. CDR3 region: CASSSDRGGQPQHF. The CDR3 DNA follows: TGTGCCAGCAGCTCCGACAGGGGGGGACAGCCCCAGCATTTT.

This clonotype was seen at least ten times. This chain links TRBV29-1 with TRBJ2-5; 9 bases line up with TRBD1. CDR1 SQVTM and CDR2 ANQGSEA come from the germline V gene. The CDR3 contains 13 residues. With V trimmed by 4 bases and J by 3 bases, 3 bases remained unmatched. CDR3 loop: CSVAGTGKETQYF. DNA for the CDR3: TGCAGCGTTGCCGGGACAGGGAAAGAGACCCAGTACTTC.

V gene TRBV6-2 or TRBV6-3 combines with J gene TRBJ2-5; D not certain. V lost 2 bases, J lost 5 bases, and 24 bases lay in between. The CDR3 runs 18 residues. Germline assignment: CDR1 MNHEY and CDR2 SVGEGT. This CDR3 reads CASSYDIETNKRLETQYF. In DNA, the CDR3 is TGTGCCAGCAGTTACGATATCGAGACCAACAAGAGATTGGAGACCCAGTACTTC.

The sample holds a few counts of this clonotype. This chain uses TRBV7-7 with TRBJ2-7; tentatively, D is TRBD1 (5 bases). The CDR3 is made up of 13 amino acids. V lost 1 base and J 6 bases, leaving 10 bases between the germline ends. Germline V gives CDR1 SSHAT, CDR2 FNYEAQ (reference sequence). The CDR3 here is CASSLESRAEQYF. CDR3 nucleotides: TGTGCCAGCAGCTTAGAATCCAGGGCCGAGCAGTACTTC.

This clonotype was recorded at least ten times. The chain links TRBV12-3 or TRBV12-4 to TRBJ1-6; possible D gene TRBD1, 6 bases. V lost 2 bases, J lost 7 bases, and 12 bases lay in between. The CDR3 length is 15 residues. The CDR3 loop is CASSLWSQGNSPLHF. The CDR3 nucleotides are TGTGCCAGCAGTTTATGGTCACAGGGAAATTCACCCCTCCACTTT.

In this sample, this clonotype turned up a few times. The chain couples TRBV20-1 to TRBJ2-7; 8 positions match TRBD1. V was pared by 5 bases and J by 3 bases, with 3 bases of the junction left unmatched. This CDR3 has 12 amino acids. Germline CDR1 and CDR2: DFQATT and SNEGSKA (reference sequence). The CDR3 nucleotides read TGCAGTGCTGGACAGGGACACTACGAGCAGTACTTC. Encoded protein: CSAGQGHYEQYF.

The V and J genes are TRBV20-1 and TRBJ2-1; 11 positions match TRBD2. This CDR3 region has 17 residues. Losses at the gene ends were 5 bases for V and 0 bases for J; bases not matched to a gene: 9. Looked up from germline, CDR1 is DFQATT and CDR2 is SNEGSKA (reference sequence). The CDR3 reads CSAPGLAVPISYNEQFF. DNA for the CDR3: TGCAGTGCTCCGGGACTAGCGGTTCCGATCTCCTACAATGAGCAGTTCTTC.